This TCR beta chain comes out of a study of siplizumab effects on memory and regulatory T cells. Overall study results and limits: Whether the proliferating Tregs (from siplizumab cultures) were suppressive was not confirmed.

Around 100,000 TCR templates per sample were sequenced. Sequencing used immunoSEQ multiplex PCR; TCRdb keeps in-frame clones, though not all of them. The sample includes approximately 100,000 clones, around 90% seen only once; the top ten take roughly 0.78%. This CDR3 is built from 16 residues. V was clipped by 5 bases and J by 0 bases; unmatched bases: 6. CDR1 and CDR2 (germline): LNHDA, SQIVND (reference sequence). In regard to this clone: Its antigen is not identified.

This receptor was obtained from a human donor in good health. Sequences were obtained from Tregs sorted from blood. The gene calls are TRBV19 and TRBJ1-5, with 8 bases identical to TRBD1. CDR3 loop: CASSSGGTNSNQPQHF. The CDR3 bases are TGTGCCAGTAGTTCAGGGGGCACGAATAGCAATCAGCCCCAGCATTTT.